Listed below are T cell receptor beta chains from one sample, sequenced in a study of read filtering for tumor transcriptome and immune sequencing. TCRdb re-called the reads through MiXCR, storing one row per CDR3 protein. The table records around 140,000 distinct CDR3 sequences, over 10% of them present only once. Specimen: a population of CD138-negative cells sorted from bone marrow. These receptor sequences come from a donor at least 40 years old with multiple myeloma. Each CDR3 is given with its conserved first and last residue. D genes are given only for firm matches. Some rows mark clone size as missing; the rest say once, few, many or name a class of expanded clone.

CDR3 protein: CSVHGGGKAFF; CDR3 DNA: TGCAGCGTTCACGGGGGAGGCAAAGCTTTCTTT; D gene: -; clone size: many; V gene: TRBV29-1; J gene: TRBJ1-1; CDR3 length: 11
CDR3 protein: CASSSHRGREYTGELFF; CDR3 DNA: TGTGCCAGCAGCTCTCACCGGGGGCGGGAGTACACCGGGGAGCTGTTTTTT; D gene: -; clone size: -; V gene: TRBV11-2; J gene: TRBJ2-2; CDR3 length: 17
CDR3 protein: CASLWYFTGELFF; CDR3 DNA: TGTGCCAGCTTATGGTACTTCACCGGGGAGCTGTTTTTT; D gene: -; clone size: many; V gene: TRBV6-2/TRBV6-3; J gene: TRBJ2-2; CDR3 length: 13
CDR3 protein: CASSMDPGDNEQFF; CDR3 DNA: TGTGCCAGTAGTATGGATCCAGGAGACAATGAGCAGTTCTTC; D gene: -; clone size: few; V gene: TRBV19; J gene: TRBJ2-1; CDR3 length: 14
CDR3 protein: CAWSVAGPEQYF; CDR3 DNA: TGTGCCTGGAGTGTAGCGGGGCCCGAGCAGTACTTC; D gene: TRBD2; clone size: few; V gene: TRBV30; J gene: TRBJ2-7; CDR3 length: 12
CDR3 protein: CASNPGLSRGEQFF; CDR3 DNA: TGTGCCAGCAATCCGGGACTCAGCAGAGGTGAGCAGTTCTTC; D gene: -; clone size: many; V gene: TRBV2; J gene: TRBJ2-1; CDR3 length: 14
CDR3 protein: CASSIRTSGSDEQFF; CDR3 DNA: TGTGCCAGTAGTATCCGGACTAGCGGGAGTGATGAGCAGTTCTTC; D gene: TRBD2; clone size: many; V gene: TRBV19; J gene: TRBJ2-1; CDR3 length: 15
CDR3 protein: CASSLLGGSSSTGELFF; CDR3 DNA: TGTGCCAGCAGCTTATTAGGCGGCAGTAGCTCGACCGGGGAGCTGTTTTTT; D gene: -; clone size: many; V gene: TRBV7-2; J gene: TRBJ2-2; CDR3 length: 17
CDR3 protein: CASSLGRAGELFF; CDR3 DNA: TGTGCCAGCAGCTTAGGCCGGGCCGGGGAGCTGTTTTTT; D gene: -; clone size: few; V gene: TRBV11-2; J gene: TRBJ2-2; CDR3 length: 13
CDR3 protein: CASTSGLAGFQETQYF; CDR3 DNA: TGTGCCAGCACCTCGGGGTTAGCGGGGTTCCAAGAGACCCAGTACTTC; D gene: TRBD2; clone size: few; V gene: TRBV6-2/TRBV6-3; J gene: TRBJ2-5; CDR3 length: 16
CDR3 protein: CASSLDQLGGYEDVLTF; CDR3 DNA: TGTGCCAGCAGCTTAGATCAGCTAGGGGGCTATGAAGACGTCCTGACTTTC; D gene: TRBD1; clone size: -; V gene: TRBV11-2; J gene: TRBJ2-6; CDR3 length: 17
CDR3 protein: CASGKSKDNEQFF; CDR3 DNA: TGTGCCAGCGGGAAATCCAAGGACAATGAGCAGTTCTTC; D gene: -; clone size: many; V gene: TRBV2; J gene: TRBJ2-1; CDR3 length: 13
CDR3 protein: CASSYRGGDEQFF; CDR3 DNA: TGTGCCAGCAGTTATAGAGGGGGGGATGAGCAGTTCTTC; D gene: -; clone size: many; V gene: TRBV3-1; J gene: TRBJ2-1; CDR3 length: 13
CDR3 protein: CASSTEPYNEQFF; CDR3 DNA: TGTGCCAGCAGCACAGAACCCTACAATGAGCAGTTCTTC; D gene: -; clone size: many; V gene: TRBV6-1; J gene: TRBJ2-1; CDR3 length: 13
CDR3 protein: CASGLLHSSYEQYF; CDR3 DNA: TGTGCCAGCGGGCTTCTCCATAGCTCCTACGAGCAGTACTTC; D gene: -; clone size: many; V gene: TRBV2; J gene: TRBJ2-7; CDR3 length: 14
CDR3 protein: CASSETVTGELFF; CDR3 DNA: TGTGCCAGCAGTGAGACTGTCACCGGGGAGCTGTTTTTT; D gene: -; clone size: -; V gene: TRBV12-3/TRBV12-4; J gene: TRBJ2-2; CDR3 length: 13
CDR3 protein: CSALLFRRDRTDTQYF; CDR3 DNA: TGCAGTGCTTTACTCTTTCGGCGGGACCGCACAGATACGCAGTATTTT; D gene: -; clone size: -; V gene: TRBV20-1; J gene: TRBJ2-3; CDR3 length: 16
CDR3 protein: CASTKEGGPNTEAFF; CDR3 DNA: TGTGCCAGCACCAAAGAGGGAGGTCCAAACACTGAAGCTTTCTTT; D gene: -; clone size: many; V gene: TRBV6-6; J gene: TRBJ1-1; CDR3 length: 15
CDR3 protein: CATADRGGQPQHF; CDR3 DNA: TGTGCCACCGCTGACAGGGGAGGTCAGCCCCAGCATTTT; D gene: TRBD1; clone size: -; V gene: TRBV7-8; J gene: TRBJ1-5; CDR3 length: 13
CDR3 protein: CASSLGHNQETQYF; CDR3 DNA: TGCGCCAGCAGCTTAGGACATAACCAAGAGACCCAGTACTTC; D gene: -; clone size: many; V gene: TRBV5-1; J gene: TRBJ2-5; CDR3 length: 14
CDR3 protein: CASSTSGSLTGELFF; CDR3 DNA: TGTGCCAGCAGCACTAGCGGGAGCCTCACCGGGGAGCTGTTTTTT; D gene: TRBD2; clone size: -; V gene: TRBV11-1; J gene: TRBJ2-2; CDR3 length: 15
CDR3 protein: CASSPSGNQPQHF; CDR3 DNA: TGTGCCAGCAGCCCGAGCGGGAATCAGCCCCAGCATTTT; D gene: -; clone size: -; V gene: TRBV7-2; J gene: TRBJ1-5; CDR3 length: 13
CDR3 protein: CSARDTGGRVYGHEQFF; CDR3 DNA: TGCAGTGCTAGAGATACTGGCGGGAGAGTATACGGCCATGAGCAGTTCTTC; D gene: TRBD2; clone size: -; V gene: TRBV20-1; J gene: TRBJ2-1; CDR3 length: 17
CDR3 protein: CSAGKRGASTDTQYF; CDR3 DNA: TGCAGTGCCGGGAAGCGGGGCGCTAGCACAGATACGCAGTATTTT; D gene: TRBD2; clone size: few; V gene: TRBV20-1; J gene: TRBJ2-3; CDR3 length: 15
CDR3 protein: CASSQAGLRSNEKLSF; CDR3 DNA: TGCGCCAGCAGCCAAGCAGGATTGAGGTCTAATGAAAAACTGTCTTTT; D gene: -; clone size: -; V gene: TRBV4-1; J gene: TRBJ1-4; CDR3 length: 16
CDR3 protein: CASSPWGGRDTQYF; CDR3 DNA: TGTGCCAGCAGCCCGTGGGGGGGGCGGGATACGCAGTATTTT; D gene: -; clone size: many; V gene: TRBV7-6; J gene: TRBJ2-3; CDR3 length: 14
CDR3 protein: CASSVGEGRTEAFF; CDR3 DNA: TGTGCCAGCAGCGTAGGTGAAGGGCGGACTGAAGCTTTCTTT; D gene: -; clone size: few; V gene: TRBV9; J gene: TRBJ1-1; CDR3 length: 14
CDR3 protein: CASSLVGTWNTGELFF; CDR3 DNA: TGTGCCAGCAGTTTAGTCGGGACTTGGAACACCGGGGAGCTGTTTTTT; D gene: -; clone size: many; V gene: TRBV27; J gene: TRBJ2-2; CDR3 length: 16
CDR3 protein: CASSLVWVAGASYNEQFF; CDR3 DNA: TGTGCCAGCAGCTTAGTGTGGGTAGCGGGAGCCTCCTACAATGAGCAGTTCTTC; D gene: TRBD2; clone size: many; V gene: TRBV7-2; J gene: TRBJ2-1; CDR3 length: 18
CDR3 protein: CASSPRGERGQYF; CDR3 DNA: TGTGCCAGCAGCCCAAGGGGGGAAAGAGGGCAGTACTTC; D gene: -; clone size: few; V gene: TRBV12-3/TRBV12-4; J gene: TRBJ2-7; CDR3 length: 13
CDR3 protein: CASSQEPGDPEQYF; CDR3 DNA: TGCGCCAGCAGCCAAGAGCCGGGAGACCCCGAGCAGTACTTC; D gene: -; clone size: many; V gene: TRBV4-1; J gene: TRBJ2-7; CDR3 length: 14
CDR3 protein: CASKGTGSTDTQYF; CDR3 DNA: TGTGCCAGTAAAGGGACAGGGTCCACAGATACGCAGTATTTT; D gene: TRBD1; clone size: many; V gene: TRBV19; J gene: TRBJ2-3; CDR3 length: 14
CDR3 protein: CASSQPEGADGYTF; CDR3 DNA: TGTGCCAGCAGCCAGCCCGAGGGGGCGGACGGCTACACCTTC; D gene: TRBD1; clone size: many; V gene: TRBV4-2; J gene: TRBJ1-2; CDR3 length: 14
CDR3 protein: CASSQEAAAYNEQFF; CDR3 DNA: TGCGCCAGCAGCCAAGAGGCAGCTGCTTACAATGAGCAGTTCTTC; D gene: -; clone size: many; V gene: TRBV4-3; J gene: TRBJ2-1; CDR3 length: 15
CDR3 protein: CASKLSESVETQYF; CDR3 DNA: TGTGCCAGTAAGTTGTCGGAGTCGGTGGAGACCCAGTACTTC; D gene: -; clone size: few; V gene: TRBV19; J gene: TRBJ2-5; CDR3 length: 14
CDR3 protein: CSAKDRGRIDTQYF; CDR3 DNA: TGCAGCGCCAAGGACAGGGGGCGCATCGATACGCAGTATTTT; D gene: TRBD1; clone size: many; V gene: TRBV29-1; J gene: TRBJ2-3; CDR3 length: 14
CDR3 protein: CASSYSGGGQPQHF; CDR3 DNA: TGTGCCAGCAGTTATTCTGGGGGCGGACAGCCCCAGCATTTT; D gene: -; clone size: many; V gene: TRBV6-2/TRBV6-3; J gene: TRBJ1-5; CDR3 length: 14
CDR3 protein: CSAMGLPGSPNNEQFF; CDR3 DNA: TGCAGTGCGATGGGACTCCCCGGTAGTCCCAACAATGAGCAGTTCTTC; D gene: -; clone size: many; V gene: TRBV20-1; J gene: TRBJ2-1; CDR3 length: 16
CDR3 protein: CASSPRGTGDEKLFF; CDR3 DNA: TGCGCCAGCAGCCCGCGGGGGACAGGGGATGAAAAACTGTTTTTT; D gene: TRBD1; clone size: many; V gene: TRBV4-3; J gene: TRBJ1-4; CDR3 length: 15
CDR3 protein: CASSYLRGLSNEQFF; CDR3 DNA: TGTGCCAGCAGTTACTTACGTGGATTGTCGAATGAGCAGTTCTTC; D gene: -; clone size: many; V gene: TRBV6-2/TRBV6-3; J gene: TRBJ2-1; CDR3 length: 15
CDR3 protein: CASSPGPEANYGYTF; CDR3 DNA: TGCGCCAGCAGCCCGGGACCTGAGGCTAACTATGGCTACACCTTC; D gene: -; clone size: many; V gene: TRBV4-3; J gene: TRBJ1-2; CDR3 length: 15
CDR3 protein: CASSLRRLAGEETQYF; CDR3 DNA: TGTGCCAGCAGCTTAAGGAGACTAGCGGGAGAAGAGACCCAGTACTTC; D gene: TRBD2; clone size: -; V gene: TRBV7-8; J gene: TRBJ2-5; CDR3 length: 16